Below, 32 T cell receptor beta chains from the same sample are listed, as sequenced in a study of blood T cell repertoires in COVID-19. The table came from immunoSEQ multiplex PCR; TCRdb's copy has only in-frame clones and leaves some out. This sample yields hundreds of thousands of clones, of which 80% are seen a single time; about 4.3% belongs to the top ten. Material: PBMCs or T cells enriched from blood (not recorded which). These TCRs come from a man aged 25 to 40 with acute COVID-19.

Written as DNA, the CDR3 is TGTGCCTGGAGTGTCGGGGGGTATGAGTACGAGCAGTACTTC. Translated, it gives CAWSVGGYEYEQYF. This sequence joins TRBV30 and TRBJ2-7; 7 nucleotides align to TRBD2. CDR1 and CDR2 (germline): GTSNPN, SVGIG (reference sequence). V gave up 0 bases and J gave up 4 bases; unmatched junction bases: 6. CDR3 length: 14 amino acids.

This chain connects TRBV19 to TRBJ1-1, with 7 nucleotides matching TRBD1. J lost 6 bases, V lost 6 bases, and 10 bases had no gene match. The CDR3 spans 14 residues. Germline CDR1 LNHDA, CDR2 SQIVND (reference sequence). The CDR3 sequence is CASRQGMGIAEAFF. The CDR3 DNA reads as TGTGCCAGTAGACAGGGGATGGGGATAGCTGAAGCTTTCTTT. The whole variable domain, remainder taken from reference TRBV19 and TRBJ1-1, is DGGITQSPKYLFRKEGQNVTLSCEQNLNHDAMYWYRQDPGQGLRLIYYSQIVNDFQKGDIAEGYSVSREKKESFPLTVTSAQKNPTAFYLCASRQGMGIAEAFFGQGTRLTVV.

The V and J genes are TRBV28 and TRBJ2-5; 9 bases fit TRBD2. The V gene end was trimmed by 3 bases and the J gene end by 7 bases; junction bases not matched to a gene: 9. Germline V lookup: CDR1 MDHEN, CDR2 SYDVKM. The CDR3 contains 15 residues. The CDR3: CASSFRAGGSGTQYF. CDR3 in DNA: TGTGCCAGCAGTTTTCGAGCGGGGGGTTCTGGGACCCAGTACTTC.

This CDR3 reads CASSHSPRGYGYTF. Written as DNA, the CDR3 is TGTGCCAGCAGCCATTCTCCTCGGGGATATGGCTACACCTTC. The genes are TRBV6-5 and TRBJ1-2; D remains ambiguous. V lost 6 bases to trimming and J lost 5 bases, with 16 bases between them. This CDR3 contains 14 residues. The germline V gene has CDR1 MNHEY and CDR2 SVGAGI.

The gene calls are TRBV3-1 (or the pseudogene TRBV3-2) and TRBJ2-1, with no clear D. Germline CDR1 LGHDT, CDR2 YNNKEL (reference sequence). With 4 bases removed from V and 0 bases from J, the gap between germline ends came to 7 bases. The CDR3 runs 14 residues. CDR3: CASSRAGSYNEQFF. As DNA, the CDR3 is TGTGCCAGCAGCCGGGCAGGCTCCTACAATGAGCAGTTCTTC.

The J gene is TRBJ1-1, the V gene TRBV28, with a tentative D call TRBD1 (5 bases). The CDR3 spans 14 residues. Germline V gene sequence: CDR1 MDHEN, CDR2 SYDVKM. V lost 7 bases to trimming and J lost 4 bases, with 16 bases between them. CDR3 sequence: CASTTQESRTEAFF. CDR3 coding DNA: TGTGCCAGCACCACACAGGAATCGCGCACTGAAGCTTTCTTT.

This chain links TRBV11-2 with TRBJ1-5, with TRBD1 as a possible D gene (6 bases). Germline V gene sequence: CDR1 SGHAT, CDR2 FQNNGV. The CDR3 contains 19 residues. V was pared by 1 base and J by 2 bases, with 21 bases between. The CDR3 sequence: CASSLGSGMGAGGNQPQHF. CDR3 DNA: TGTGCCAGCAGCTTAGGCTCCGGGATGGGGGCGGGAGGCAATCAGCCCCAGCATTTT.

V is TRBV5-1 and J is TRBJ2-1; D remains unclear. The ends were cut back, 0 bases at V and 0 bases at J, with 7 bases in the middle. The CDR3 consists of 15 residues. Looked up from germline, CDR1 is SGHRS and CDR2 is YFSETQ. In DNA, the CDR3 is TGCGCCAGCAGCTTGGAAGTCAGCTCCTACAATGAGCAGTTCTTC. Its translation: CASSLEVSSYNEQFF.

This clone appeared a single time. This chain connects TRBV27 to TRBJ1-4, with TRBD1 matching 8 bases. CDR1 MNHEY and CDR2 SMNVEV come from the germline V gene (reference sequence). V lost 4 bases, J lost 6 bases, and 1 base stayed unmatched. The CDR3 is 13 amino acids. The CDR3 region has the DNA TGTGCCAGCAGTTCAGGGGGCCATGAAAAACTGTTTTTT. It translates to CASSSGGHEKLFF.

This clone has just a few counts. This chain uses TRBV19 with TRBJ2-3; 12 bases line up with TRBD2. The CDR3 has 15 residues. V gave up 2 bases and J gave up 6 bases; unmatched junction bases: 3. CDR1 LNHDA and CDR2 SQIVND come from the germline V gene (reference sequence). CDR3 region: CASSILAGGPDTQYF. Written as DNA, the CDR3 is TGTGCCAGTAGTATACTAGCGGGGGGGCCCGATACGCAGTATTTT.

This clone has a handful of counts. The chain couples TRBV5-5 to TRBJ1-3; no firm D call. V was shortened by 0 bases and J by 4 bases, with 14 bases between the two germline ends. Germline V lookup: CDR1 SGHKS, CDR2 YYEKEE (reference sequence). The CDR3 length is 16 residues. The CDR3 here is CASSLGLGRPGNTIYF. CDR3 DNA: TGTGCCAGCAGCTTGGGTCTGGGGAGACCCGGAAACACCATATATTTT.

This clone counts as medium-sized. This rearrangement joins TRBV6-4 to TRBJ2-2; the match to TRBD1 covers 9 bases. The CDR3 sequence is 17 residues long. CDR1 and CDR2 from the germline V gene are MRHNA and SNTAGT. The trim removed 5 bases at V and 0 bases at J, leaving 7 bases unmatched. The CDR3 sequence: CASSRSTGGTNTGELFF. The CDR3 region has the DNA TGTGCCAGCAGTCGAAGTACAGGGGGCACGAACACCGGGGAGCTGTTTTTT.

The chain links TRBV7-9 to TRBJ1-2, with 8 bases aligning to TRBD1. There are 17 residues in the CDR3. Germline-derived CDR1 and CDR2 are SEHNR and FQNEAQ (reference sequence). J was trimmed by 0 bases and V by 5 bases; bases with no gene match: 11. This CDR3 reads CASSRVTGALPNYGYTF. In DNA, the CDR3 is TGTGCCAGCAGCCGTGTGACAGGGGCCCTCCCTAACTATGGCTACACCTTC. Complete variable domain (other parts from reference TRBV7-9 and TRBJ1-2): DTGVSQNPRHKITKRGQNVTFRCDPISEHNRLYWYRQTLGQGPEFLTYFQNEAQLEKSRLLSDRFSAERPKGSFSTLEIQRTEQGDSAMYLCASSRVTGALPNYGYTFGSGTRLTVV.

The V gene is TRBV10-2, the J gene TRBJ1-2; D is possibly TRBD1 (6 bases). The CDR3 is made up of 14 amino acids. Germline-derived CDR1 and CDR2 are WSHSY and SAAADI. Trimming pared 3 bases from V and 6 bases from J, leaving 14 bases between. CDR3 DNA sequence: TGCGCCAGCAGTGAAACAGGGAAGTTTGATGGCTACACCTTC. Translating gives CASSETGKFDGYTF.

This clone was counted only a few times. For the CDR3, the DNA is TGTGCCAGCAGCGTGTACGGTAGCAATCAGCCCCAGCATTTT. It encodes CASSVYGSNQPQHF. The chain links TRBV7-2 to TRBJ1-5; D uncertain. The CDR3 loop spans 14 amino acids. The germline V gene has CDR1 SGHTA and CDR2 FQGNSA. Trimming took off 5 bases at V and 0 bases at J, with 8 bases between the two ends. The full variable domain, in which reference TRBV7-2 and TRBJ1-5 provide the parts outside the CDR3, is GAGVSQSPSNKVTEKGKDVELRCDPISGHTALYWYRQSLGQGLEFLIYFQGNSAPDKSGLPSDRFSAERTGGSVSTLTIQRTQQEDSAVYLCASSVYGSNQPQHFGDGTRLSIL.

This chain links TRBV2 with TRBJ1-6; D perhaps matches TRBD1 (5 bases). V lost 6 bases and J lost 10, with 13 bases in between. Germline values: CDR1 SNHLY, CDR2 FYNNEI. The CDR3 has 13 residues. CDR3: CASRDGQGSPLHF. For the CDR3, the DNA is TGTGCCAGCAGGGACGGACAAGGGTCACCCCTCCACTTT.

This clone has just one count. This chain joins TRBV7-7 and TRBJ1-3; 7 positions agree with TRBD1. Germline assignment: CDR1 SSHAT and CDR2 FNYEAQ (reference sequence). This CDR3 is built from 15 residues. Trimming at V came to 5 bases and at J to 4 bases, leaving 8 bases not matched to a gene. In nucleotides, the CDR3 is TGTGCCAGCAGCCCCCAGACAGGGTCCGGAAACACCATATATTTT. Protein: CASSPQTGSGNTIYF. Drawing the rest from reference TRBV7-7 and TRBJ1-3, the complete variable domain is GAGVSQSPRYKVTKRGQDVTLRCDPISSHATLYWYQQALGQGPEFLTYFNYEAQPDKSGLPSDRFSAERPEGSISTLTIQRTEQRDSAMYRCASSPQTGSGNTIYFGEGSWLTVV.

The J gene is TRBJ2-1, the V gene TRBV27, with a weak D call TRBD1 (6 bases). V was pared by 0 bases and J by 7 bases, with 22 bases between. The CDR3 runs to 18 residues. Germline V gene lookup returns CDR1 MNHEY and CDR2 SMNVEV (reference sequence). The CDR3 loop reads CASSLSSSVAFQGNEQFF. The CDR3, as DNA: TGTGCCAGCAGTTTATCGTCTTCGGTAGCGTTCCAGGGGAATGAGCAGTTCTTC.

The V and J genes are TRBV7-9 and TRBJ2-3, with a possible D match to TRBD1 (6 bases). V was shortened by 5 bases and J by 7 bases, with 25 bases between the two germline ends. The CDR3 length is 17 residues. Germline V CDR1 and CDR2: SEHNR, FQNEAQ (reference sequence). DNA for the CDR3: TGTGCCAGCAGCGCCGGAAGTTACAGGGAAATCCAGAATACGCAGTATTTT. Its protein is CASSAGSYREIQNTQYF.

The V gene is TRBV29-1, the J gene TRBJ2-7; TRBD2 might be the D (6 bases). Trimming removed 3 bases from V and 3 bases from J, with 15 bases in between. The CDR3 totals 14 residues. Germline CDR1 and CDR2: SQVTM and ANQGSEA. The CDR3 DNA is TGCAGCGTTGACGACCCCGGGGGAGGCTACGAGCAGTACTTC. It specifies CSVDDPGGGYEQYF.

For the CDR3, the DNA is TGCGCCAGCAGCTTCGGACAGGGGTCCTACAATGAGCAGTTCTTC. Translation gives CASSFGQGSYNEQFF. This chain uses TRBV5-1 with TRBJ2-1; 9 bases agree with TRBD1. This CDR3 has 15 amino acids. The V and J ends lost 2 bases and 1 base, in that order; junction bases with no gene match: 1. The germline CDR1 and CDR2 sequences are SGHRS and YFSETQ. Full variable domain (rest looked up from reference TRBV5-1 and TRBJ2-1): KAGVTQTPRYLIKTRGQQVTLSCSPISGHRSVSWYQQTPGQGLQFLFEYFSETQRNKGNFPGRFSGRQFSNSRSEMNVSTLELGDSALYLCASSFGQGSYNEQFFGPGTRLTVL.

This chain connects TRBV5-1 to TRBJ2-7; TRBD1 might be the D (6 bases). V was cut by 7 bases and J by 5 bases, with 13 bases left in between. Germline values: CDR1 SGHRS, CDR2 YFSETQ. The CDR3 runs 12 residues. The CDR3 here is CASGGQSNEQYF. The DNA for the CDR3 is TGCGCCAGCGGGGGACAAAGCAACGAGCAGTACTTC.

The count of this clone is one. The rearrangement links TRBV28 to TRBJ1-5; 8 bases align to TRBD1. Germline V gives CDR1 MDHEN, CDR2 SYDVKM. After removal of 2 bases from V and 6 bases from J, the junction contained 3 bases not matched to a gene. The CDR3 has 14 amino acids. CDR3 loop: CASSLIQGAQPQHF. The CDR3 nucleotides are TGTGCCAGCAGTTTAATTCAGGGGGCTCAGCCCCAGCATTTT.

The chain recombines TRBV9 with TRBJ2-3; TRBD1 aligns across 9 bases. Germline V gene data show CDR1 as SGDLS and CDR2 as YYNGEE. Trimming at V came to 5 bases and at J to 0 bases, leaving 7 bases not matched to a gene. The CDR3 totals 16 residues. CDR3 in amino acids: CASRGGTGTSTDTQYF. The CDR3 DNA follows: TGTGCCAGCAGGGGGGGGACAGGGACTAGCACAGATACGCAGTATTTT. Variable domain in full (rest from reference TRBV9 and TRBJ2-3): DSGVTQTPKHLITATGQRVTLRCSPRSGDLSVYWYQQSLDQGLQFLIQYYNGEERAKGNILERFSAQQFPDLHSELNLSSLELGDSALYFCASRGGTGTSTDTQYFGPGTRLTVL.

The rearrangement uses TRBV19 and TRBJ1-2; 7 bases are a match to TRBD1. V gave up 7 bases and J gave up 1 base; unmatched junction bases: 6. Germline values: CDR1 LNHDA, CDR2 SQIVND (reference sequence). The CDR3 spans 14 residues. CDR3 protein: CASKSGTVNYGYTF. The CDR3 coding sequence is TGTGCCAGTAAATCCGGGACAGTTAACTATGGCTACACCTTC.

This clone was counted a single time. This chain uses TRBV19 with TRBJ1-1; TRBD1 matches at 9 bases. J lost 1 base, V lost 4 bases, and 19 bases had no gene match. CDR1 is LNHDA and CDR2 is SQIVND in the germline V gene (reference sequence). The length of the CDR3 is 20 residues. The CDR3 region has the DNA TGTGCCAGTAGTAGAGGTGGGTGGATGACAGGGGGAGCCAGGAACACTGAAGCTTTCTTT. Its translation: CASSRGGWMTGGARNTEAFF.

This chain connects TRBV4-1 to TRBJ1-2, with TRBD1 identical over 10 bases. V dropped 5 bases and J dropped 3; count of bases not matched to a gene: 6. The CDR3 has 15 residues. Germline-derived CDR1 and CDR2 are MGHRA and YSYEKL. CDR3 DNA: TGCGCCAGCAGCAACCGACAGGGGGCGGACTATGGCTACACCTTC. Translation gives CASSNRQGADYGYTF.

In DNA, the CDR3 is TGCGCCAGCAGCCTCACTCTCCAAGAGACCCAGTACTTC. Translated: CASSLTLQETQYF. This chain connects TRBV4-1 to TRBJ2-5, with unresolved D. The CDR3 runs 13 residues. The V and J ends lost 4 bases and 1 base respectively, with 7 bases between them. Germline CDR1 and CDR2: MGHRA and YSYEKL.

The chain has TRBV28 and TRBJ1-3; D call uncertain. Germline V gives CDR1 MDHEN, CDR2 SYDVKM. V gave up 6 bases and J gave up 2 bases, with 20 bases separating them. The CDR3 has 17 residues. DNA for the CDR3: TGTGCCAGCAGCCTACCATCCCGGAGGGAGGCTGGAAACACCATATATTTT. It yields the protein CASSLPSRREAGNTIYF.

This chain connects TRBV7-6 to TRBJ1-6, with unresolved D. Germline lookup yields CDR1 SGHVS and CDR2 FNYEAQ. The CDR3 has 16 residues. V was clipped by 5 bases and J by 2 bases, with 13 bases between them. The CDR3 DNA reads as TGTGCCAGCAGCCCAATAGTGATCACCTATAATTCACCCCTCCACTTT. Its protein is CASSPIVITYNSPLHF.

The chain joins TRBV9 to TRBJ1-1, with D tentatively TRBD1 (5 bases). The V end was cut by 4 bases, the J end by 5 bases, with 12 bases between. The germline gives CDR1 SGDLS, CDR2 YYNGEE. The CDR3 is 13 amino acids. The CDR3 DNA reads TGTGCCAGCAGCCCCCCCGGGGGAACTGAAGCTTTCTTT. Translated, it gives CASSPPGGTEAFF.

J is TRBJ1-1 and V is TRBV3-1 (or the pseudogene TRBV3-2), with D maybe TRBD1 (6 bases). The CDR3 contains 14 residues. The germline V gene encodes CDR1 LGHDT and CDR2 YNNKEL (reference sequence). V was shortened by 4 bases and J by 4 bases, with 13 bases between the two germline ends. The CDR3 loop reads CASSLGGVGTEAFF. The CDR3 DNA reads TGTGCCAGCAGCCTAGGGGGGGTCGGCACTGAAGCTTTCTTT.